The 20 T cell receptor beta chains listed next were all sequenced from one sample in a study of cytomegalovirus exposure and HLA in healthy donors. PCR amplification relied on 60 Vbeta primers (plus 13 Jbeta primers). The table came from immunoSEQ multiplex PCR; TCRdb's copy has only in-frame clones and leaves some out. The listing records 140,000 to 150,000 clones. Material: PBMCs. Source of these receptors: a woman aged 50 to 60 in good health and CMV-seronegative.

This rearrangement joins TRBV5-1 to TRBJ1-5; D is perhaps TRBD1 (6 bases). V was cut by 1 base and J by 6 bases, with 14 bases left in between. The CDR3 sequence is 15 residues long. Germline lookup yields CDR1 SGHRS and CDR2 YFSETQ. The CDR3 region has the DNA TGCGCCAGCAGCTTGTCCAACAGGGACGGTCAGCCCCAGCATTTT. This gives the protein CASSLSNRDGQPQHF.

The chain links TRBV5-5 to TRBJ1-2; a weak D match, TRBD1 (6 bases). Between the trimmed V and J ends, which lost 6 bases and 4 bases, there was a span of 16 bases. Germline CDR1 reads SGHKS; CDR2 reads YYEKEE (reference sequence). CDR3 length equals 14 residues. Here the CDR3 reads CASTPDSSFYGYTF. The CDR3 coding sequence is TGTGCCAGCACCCCGGACAGCAGTTTCTATGGCTACACCTTC.

CDR3 DNA sequence: TGTGCCAGCAGCCGAGGGACAACTCAAGAGACCCAGTACTTC. The encoded protein is CASSRGTTQETQYF. V gene TRBV11-1 combines with J gene TRBJ2-5; D is perhaps TRBD1 (6 bases). The CDR3 extends over 14 amino acids. Germline V gene lookup returns CDR1 SGHAT and CDR2 FQDESV (reference sequence). V dropped 5 bases and J dropped 2 bases, with 12 bases sitting between them.

This sequence joins TRBV6-5 and TRBJ1-5, with 7 bases lining up with TRBD1. Germline V lookup: CDR1 MNHEY, CDR2 SVGAGI. J gave up 7 bases and V 6 bases, and 9 bases lay outside the gene matches. CDR3 size: 14 residues. As DNA, the CDR3 is TGTGCCAGCAGCCTCGACAGGGAGTGGCAGCCCCAGCATTTT. Residues: CASSLDREWQPQHF.

The genes are TRBV29-1 and TRBJ1-2; 8 nucleotides line up with TRBD1. This CDR3 is built from 11 residues. The germline CDR1 and CDR2 sequences are SQVTM and ANQGSEA. The trim removed 7 bases at V and 6 bases at J, leaving 4 bases unmatched. This chain's CDR3 is CSAGTGHGYTF. The CDR3 DNA is TGCAGCGCGGGGACAGGCCATGGCTACACCTTC.

The rearrangement uses TRBV9 and TRBJ2-1; D is undetermined. The CDR3 is made up of 15 amino acids. Trimming took 3 bases from V and 8 from J, leaving 18 bases between them. Germline assignment: CDR1 SGDLS and CDR2 YYNGEE. The CDR3 sequence: CASSAIIALPYEQFF. The CDR3 DNA reads TGTGCCAGCAGCGCCATCATAGCCCTGCCCTATGAGCAGTTCTTC.

J is TRBJ1-5 and V is TRBV30; D is ambiguous. The V and J ends lost 2 bases and 4 bases respectively, with 6 bases between them. CDR1 and CDR2 (germline): GTSNPN, SVGIG (reference sequence). The CDR3 contains 12 residues. As DNA, the CDR3 is TGTGCCTGGAGTTGGGCTAATCAGCCCCAGCATTTT. Residues: CAWSWANQPQHF. Supplemented by reference TRBV30 and TRBJ1-5, the full variable domain reads SQTIHQWPATLVQPVGSPLSLECTVEGTSNPNLYWYRQAAGRGLQLLFYSVGIGQISSEVPQNLSASRPQDRQFILSSKKLLLSDSGFYLCAWSWANQPQHFGDGTRLSIL.

The chain employs TRBV18 and TRBJ1-4; TRBD1 matches at 10 bases. CDR1 is KGHSH, CDR2 LQKENI, per germline. Trimming took 6 bases from V and 0 from J; bases not matched to a gene: 4. The CDR3 consists of 16 residues. The CDR3 coding sequence is TGTGCCAGCTCCACGACAGGGGGCACAACTAATGAAAAACTGTTTTTT. This encodes CASSTTGGTTNEKLFF.

The genes are TRBV19 and TRBJ2-5, with TRBD2 identical over 9 bases. This CDR3 spans 15 amino acids. V trimming: 1 base; J trimming: 4 bases; junction bases outside the gene matches: 4. Germline assignment: CDR1 LNHDA and CDR2 SQIVND (reference sequence). The CDR3 DNA follows: TGTGCCAGTAGTATAGGGACACTAGCGGGAGAGACCCAGTACTTC. Its protein product is CASSIGTLAGETQYF.

The chain couples TRBV10-3 to TRBJ2-5; 8 bases agree with TRBD2. Germline V gene sequence: CDR1 ENHRY, CDR2 SYGVKD. The CDR3 consists of 15 residues. Germline trimming cut 4 bases from V and 2 bases from J; bases unmatched to any gene: 6. In nucleotides, the CDR3 is TGTGCCATCAGTGGGACTAGCTTAAATCAAGAGACCCAGTACTTC. Its protein is CAISGTSLNQETQYF.

This chain connects TRBV7-9 to TRBJ2-2, with a tentative D call TRBD1 (5 bases). In germline, CDR1 is SEHNR, CDR2 FQNEAQ (reference sequence). The CDR3 is 16 amino acids. V was clipped by 7 bases and J by 6 bases, with 21 bases between them. The CDR3 region is CASTPKGREYSGELFF. CDR3 in DNA: TGTGCCAGCACCCCTAAGGGCAGGGAATATTCCGGGGAGCTGTTTTTT.

V gene TRBV14 combines with J gene TRBJ2-7; D is perhaps TRBD2 (5 bases). The germline V and J ends were trimmed by 4 bases and 7 bases, with 17 bases remaining between them. Per the germline V gene, CDR1 is SGHDN and CDR2 is FVKESK. CDR3 size: 14 residues. The chain's CDR3 is CASSPWVGTGEQYF. In nucleotides, the CDR3 is TGTGCCAGCAGCCCCTGGGTGGGCACGGGGGAGCAGTACTTC.

The rearrangement joins TRBV5-1 to TRBJ1-1; D may be TRBD1 (5 bases). Trimming shortened V by 1 base and J by 1 base, and 11 bases separated the two germline ends. Germline values: CDR1 SGHRS, CDR2 YFSETQ. The CDR3 runs 15 residues. The CDR3 DNA sequence: TGCGCCAGCAGCTTGAACCCGGGGGGGAACACTGAAGCTTTCTTT. As protein: CASSLNPGGNTEAFF.

The rearrangement uses TRBV9 and TRBJ1-1; 8 positions agree with TRBD1. The CDR3 is 15 residues long. Germline lookup yields CDR1 SGDLS and CDR2 YYNGEE. Trimming removed 4 bases from V and 1 base from J; junction bases left unmatched: 6. CDR3 DNA: TGTGCCAGCAGCTCGCTGGGGACAGGGAACACTGAAGCTTTCTTT. It specifies CASSSLGTGNTEAFF.

The V call is TRBV9, the J call TRBJ2-5; tentative D call: TRBD1 (7 bases). The germline CDR1 and CDR2 sequences are SGDLS and YYNGEE. CDR3 size: 18 residues. V was cut by 4 bases and J by 3 bases, with 25 bases left in between. The CDR3 DNA follows: TGTGCCAGCAGCAACGGGGACAGCGGGTTTATTTTAAAAGAGACCCAGTACTTC. Residues: CASSNGDSGFILKETQYF.

The gene calls are TRBV7-3 and TRBJ1-5; maybe TRBD1 (5 bases). Germline V gene sequence: CDR1 SGHTA, CDR2 FQGTGA. This CDR3 is 15 amino acids long. V was shortened by 7 bases and J by 5 bases, with 18 bases between the two germline ends. The CDR3 loop reads CASTLGPRTHQPQHF. CDR3 nucleotide sequence: TGTGCCAGCACCCTGGGGCCCCGAACCCATCAGCCCCAGCATTTT.

V gene TRBV18 combines with J gene TRBJ1-4; no clear D. Germline CDR1 is KGHSH and CDR2 is LQKENI. This CDR3 spans 18 amino acids. Trimming shortened V by 1 base and J by 2 bases, and 17 bases separated the two germline ends. Written as DNA, the CDR3 is TGTGCCAGCTCACCACGCGCCTCTAGAGAGGCTACTAATGAAAAACTGTTTTTT. The encoded protein is CASSPRASREATNEKLFF.

The chain is built from TRBV9 and TRBJ1-1, with 8 bases lining up with TRBD1. CDR3 length equals 14 residues. The V gene's germline CDR1 is SGDLS and CDR2 YYNGEE. Trimming took 4 bases from V and 1 from J; bases not matched to a gene: 3. The CDR3 DNA sequence: TGTGCCAGCAGCCCAGGACAGGGGAACACTGAAGCTTTCTTT. Protein: CASSPGQGNTEAFF. Filled out from reference TRBV9 and TRBJ1-1, the complete variable domain reads DSGVTQTPKHLITATGQRVTLRCSPRSGDLSVYWYQQSLDQGLQFLIQYYNGEERAKGNILERFSAQQFPDLHSELNLSSLELGDSALYFCASSPGQGNTEAFFGQGTRLTVV.

V usage is TRBV30 and J usage is TRBJ1-5; perhaps TRBD1 as D (5 bases). The length of the CDR3 is 14 residues. Germline V lookup: CDR1 GTSNPN, CDR2 SVGIG (reference sequence). Deletions cut 2 bases from V and 4 bases from J, with 12 bases between. The DNA for the CDR3 is TGTGCCTGGAGTTCTGGGGGGGGGAATCAGCCCCAGCATTTT. Its translation: CAWSSGGGNQPQHF.

The V and J genes are TRBV6-5 and TRBJ1-2; TRBD1 aligns across 11 bases. In germline, CDR1 is MNHEY, CDR2 SVGAGI. The V and J ends lost 2 bases and 4 bases, in that order; junction bases with no gene match: 6. This CDR3 is 16 amino acids long. The CDR3 loop is CASSYRMGQGGYGYTF. CDR3 in DNA: TGTGCCAGCAGTTACAGAATGGGACAGGGGGGCTATGGCTACACCTTC.